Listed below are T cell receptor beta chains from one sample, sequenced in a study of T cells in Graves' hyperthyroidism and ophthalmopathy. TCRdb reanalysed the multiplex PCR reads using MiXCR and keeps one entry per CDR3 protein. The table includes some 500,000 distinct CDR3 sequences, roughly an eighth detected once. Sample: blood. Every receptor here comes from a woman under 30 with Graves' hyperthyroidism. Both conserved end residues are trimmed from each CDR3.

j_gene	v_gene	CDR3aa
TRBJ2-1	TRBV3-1	ACASGYNEQF
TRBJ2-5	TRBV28	ASSEEGRETQY
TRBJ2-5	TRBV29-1	SVEDQRLTSYQETQY
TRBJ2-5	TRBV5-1	ASSSTSAQETQY
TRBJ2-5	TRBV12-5	ASGLIGGSETQY
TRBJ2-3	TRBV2	ASTKLGLAYTDTQY
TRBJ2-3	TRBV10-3	AIRLTGDRDTQY
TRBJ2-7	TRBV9	ASSVGGVSYEQY
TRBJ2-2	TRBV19	AVGGQQSNTGELF
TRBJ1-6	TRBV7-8	ASRTQMDSPLH
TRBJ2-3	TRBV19	ASSDRSSSTDTQY
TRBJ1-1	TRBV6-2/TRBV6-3	ASSYREPKNTEAF
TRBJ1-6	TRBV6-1	ASSGQSNSPLH
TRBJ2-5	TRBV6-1	ASSPYPGETQY
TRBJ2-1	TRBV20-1	SAISGSGSYNEQF
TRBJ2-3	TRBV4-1	ASSQEGEETSHEYTQY
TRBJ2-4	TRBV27	ASSGSVAKNIQY
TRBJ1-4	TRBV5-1	ASSWEEANEKLF
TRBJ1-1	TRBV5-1	ASSLEAGQRAF
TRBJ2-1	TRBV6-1	AGRREFYNEQF
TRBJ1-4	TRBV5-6	ASSRGLNEKLF
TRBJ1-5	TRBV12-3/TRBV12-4	ASSLAGGGRPQH
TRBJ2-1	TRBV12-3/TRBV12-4	ASSLYQGGYEQF
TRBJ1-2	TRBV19	ASSSNRAGYGYT